These 19 T cell receptor beta chains were all obtained from the same sample, sequenced in a study of blood T cell repertoires in COVID-19. The table came from immunoSEQ multiplex PCR; TCRdb's copy has only in-frame clones and leaves some out. The sample has around 150,000 clones, 80% seen once. Sequences were obtained from PBMCs or T cells enriched from blood (not recorded which). The receptors come from a woman aged 60-75 years who had recovered from COVID-19.

The chain links TRBV29-1 to TRBJ2-7; TRBD2 aligns across 8 bases. J was trimmed by 5 bases and V by 7 bases; bases with no gene match: 7. CDR3 length: 12 amino acids. The germline V gene encodes CDR1 SQVTM and CDR2 ANQGSEA. The CDR3 nucleotides are TGCAGCGCTGGTCGGGAGGGGAACGAGCAGTACTTC. Its protein product is CSAGREGNEQYF.

The chain combines TRBV6-6 with TRBJ2-1; D call uncertain. CDR1 and CDR2 from the germline V gene are MNHNY and SVGAGI (reference sequence). Trimming stripped 5 bases from V and 9 bases from J, with 11 bases between. This CDR3 has 12 amino acids. CDR3 DNA: TGTGCCAGCAGTCTCGGGTCTGGTGAGCAGTTCTTC. It specifies CASSLGSGEQFF.

This chain connects TRBV5-4 to TRBJ1-2, with 9 positions matching TRBD1. The trim removed 1 base at V and 7 bases at J, leaving 2 bases unmatched. Germline loops: CDR1 SGHNT, CDR2 YYREEE (reference sequence). This CDR3 contains 13 residues. The CDR3 spells CASSLTGGFGYTF. The DNA for the CDR3 is TGTGCCAGCAGCTTGACAGGGGGCTTTGGCTACACCTTC.

The J gene is TRBJ1-1, the V gene TRBV6-5; TRBD1 aligns across 9 bases. V shed 7 bases, J shed 10 bases, and the junction held 13 bases outside the gene matches. The germline gives CDR1 MNHEY, CDR2 SVGAGI. The CDR3 is 14 residues long. The CDR3 reads CASTFPRDREGAFF. In DNA, the CDR3 is TGTGCCAGCACCTTCCCGCGGGACAGGGAAGGAGCTTTCTTT.

The rearrangement links TRBV5-1 to TRBJ2-7; 10 positions match TRBD1. Germline lookup yields CDR1 SGHRS and CDR2 YFSETQ. V lost 1 base, J lost 3 bases, and 4 bases stayed unmatched. This CDR3 has 15 residues. CDR3 sequence: CASSLWTGGNYEQYF. For the CDR3, the DNA is TGCGCCAGCAGCTTGTGGACAGGGGGTAACTACGAGCAGTACTTC.

The chain uses TRBV5-1 and TRBJ1-2, with 10 positions matching TRBD1. The CDR3 length is 14 residues. CDR1 is SGHRS and CDR2 is YFSETQ in the germline V gene. V gave up 4 bases and J gave up 4 bases; unmatched junction bases: 4. CDR3 DNA: TGCGCCAGCAGCCTGGACAGGGGGAGCTATGGCTACACCTTC. Residues: CASSLDRGSYGYTF.

This chain connects TRBV4-1 to TRBJ1-4; D perhaps matches TRBD1 (6 bases). Germline CDR1 and CDR2: MGHRA and YSYEKL. CDR3 size: 16 residues. Trimming removed 0 bases at V and 8 bases at J, with 16 bases between. The CDR3 sequence is CASSQESQGRGEKLFF. Written as DNA, the CDR3 is TGCGCCAGCAGCCAAGAATCCCAGGGGCGAGGAGAAAAACTGTTTTTT.

The sample holds a few counts of this clone. This rearrangement joins TRBV5-4 to TRBJ2-7, with D hard to call. V was shortened by 0 bases and J by 5 bases, with 15 bases between the two germline ends. Germline loops: CDR1 SGHNT, CDR2 YYREEE (reference sequence). The CDR3 runs to 15 residues. The CDR3 bases are TGTGCCAGCAGCTTGGTCTCAGGTCAATGGAACGAGCAGTACTTC. It codes for CASSLVSGQWNEQYF. Full variable domain (remainder filled in from reference TRBV5-4 and TRBJ2-7): ETGVTQSPTHLIKTRGQQVTLRCSSQSGHNTVSWYQQALGQGPQFIFQYYREEENGRGNFPPRFSGLQFPNYSSELNVNALELDDSALYLCASSLVSGQWNEQYFGPGTRLTVT.

This clone was counted once. One junction end disagrees with the germline gene, perhaps due to a read error. The chain links TRBV5-6 to TRBJ1-1; 8 bases match TRBD1. The CDR3 has 14 amino acids. Germline CDR1 SGHDT, CDR2 YYEEEE. The CDR3 DNA follows: TGTGCCAGCAGCTCCACCACAGGGGGTTCTGACGCTTTCTTT. Translated, it gives CASSSTTGGSDAFF.

Only one count was recorded for this clone. The chain links TRBV2 to TRBJ1-2, with D perhaps matching TRBD1 (6 bases). This CDR3 has 13 amino acids. Germline V gene lookup returns CDR1 SNHLY and CDR2 FYNNEI. With 3 bases removed from V and 7 bases from J, the gap between germline ends came to 12 bases. The CDR3 protein is CASSEDSMGGYTF. The CDR3 DNA sequence: TGTGCCAGCAGTGAGGACAGTATGGGTGGCTACACCTTC.

This clone has at least ten counts. The chain uses TRBV6-5 and TRBJ2-7; 7 bases fit TRBD1. This CDR3 has 14 residues. The germline CDR1 and CDR2 sequences are MNHEY and SVGAGI. V gave up 7 bases and J gave up 0 bases; unmatched junction bases: 6. CDR3: CASIKGDSSYEQYF. The DNA of the CDR3 is TGTGCCAGCATTAAAGGGGACAGCTCCTACGAGCAGTACTTC.

The chain carries TRBV6-5 and TRBJ2-2, with unresolved D. This CDR3 is 15 amino acids long. Trimming pared 5 bases from V and 0 bases from J, leaving 10 bases between. Germline V gene sequence: CDR1 MNHEY, CDR2 SVGAGI. The CDR3 DNA sequence: TGTGCCAGCAGTCCCCAGGCAGCGAACACCGGGGAGCTGTTTTTT. Its protein is CASSPQAANTGELFF.

The chain has TRBV6-1 and TRBJ1-2; unclear D gene. This CDR3 has 15 amino acids. Trimming shortened V by 0 bases and J by 4 bases, and 12 bases separated the two germline ends. Germline CDR1 MNHNS, CDR2 SASEGT. CDR3 DNA sequence: TGTGCCAGCAGTGAAGCGCAGTCAGGCCGCTATGGCTACACCTTC. Residues: CASSEAQSGRYGYTF.

This chain connects TRBV7-2 to TRBJ2-1; TRBD2 matches at 11 bases. Trimming took 6 bases from V and 9 from J; bases not matched to a gene: 10. In germline, CDR1 is SGHTA, CDR2 FQGNSA. The CDR3 covers 15 residues. CDR3 nucleotides: TGTGCCAGCAGGCCGACCGGGACTAGCGGTAGTGAGCAGTTCTTC. This gives the protein CASRPTGTSGSEQFF.

This clone was counted at least ten times. The chain recombines TRBV10-1 with TRBJ1-1; D possibly corresponds to TRBD1 (5 bases). This CDR3 contains 13 residues. Germline lookup yields CDR1 WNHNN and CDR2 SYGVQD (reference sequence). The V and J ends lost 3 bases and 4 bases respectively, with 9 bases between them. The CDR3 sequence: CASSEGQGTEAFF. DNA for the CDR3: TGCGCCAGCAGTGAAGGGCAGGGCACTGAAGCTTTCTTT.

The chain has TRBV24-1 and TRBJ2-2; a possible D gene is TRBD1 (5 bases). The CDR3 has 16 amino acids. Germline V lookup: CDR1 KGHDR, CDR2 SFDVKD. V shed 4 bases and J shed 8 bases, with 19 bases lying between them. The DNA for the CDR3 is TGTGCCACCAGTGACCCTTCTAGGGGCGCGTCAGGGGAGCTGTTTTTT. Its translation: CATSDPSRGASGELFF.

The gene calls are TRBV25-1 and TRBJ1-6; D unresolved. Germline CDR1 reads MGHDK; CDR2 reads SYGVNS. The CDR3 contains 14 residues. The V end was cut by 4 bases, the J end by 5 bases, with 9 bases between. CDR3 bases: TGTGCCAGCAGTGGCAGATCCAATAATTCACCCCTCCACTTT. Its translation is CASSGRSNNSPLHF.

This chain links TRBV6-6 with TRBJ2-1, with 11 bases fitting TRBD2. Losses at the gene ends were 6 bases for V and 10 bases for J; bases not matched to a gene: 11. CDR1 MNHNY and CDR2 SVGAGI come from the germline V gene (reference sequence). The CDR3 totals 15 residues. Written as DNA, the CDR3 is TGTGCCAGCAGCGCTACTAGCGGGGGTTCTTACGAGCAGTTCTTC. Amino acids: CASSATSGGSYEQFF.

This chain uses TRBV7-5 with TRBJ2-7; the table's D call, TRBD1, was not checked against the DNA. TRBV7-5 corresponds to a pseudogene. The CDR3 runs 12 residues. CDR3 bases: TGTGCCAGAAGCTTAGGACACTCCGAGCAGTACTTC. Translated: CARSLGHSEQYF.